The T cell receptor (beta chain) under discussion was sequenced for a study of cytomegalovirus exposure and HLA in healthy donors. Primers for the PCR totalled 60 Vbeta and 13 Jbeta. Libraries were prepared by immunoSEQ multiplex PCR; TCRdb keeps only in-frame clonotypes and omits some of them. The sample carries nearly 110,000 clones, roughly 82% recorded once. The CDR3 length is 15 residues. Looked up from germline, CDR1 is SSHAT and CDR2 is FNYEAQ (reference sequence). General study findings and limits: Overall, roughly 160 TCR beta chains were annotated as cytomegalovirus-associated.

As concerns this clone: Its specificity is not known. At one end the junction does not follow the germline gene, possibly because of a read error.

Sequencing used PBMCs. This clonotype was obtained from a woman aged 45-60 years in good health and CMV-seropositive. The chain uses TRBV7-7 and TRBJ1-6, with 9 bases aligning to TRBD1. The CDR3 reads CASSSTGGRNSPLHF. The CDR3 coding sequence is TGTGCTAGCAGCTCAACAGGGGGCCGTAATTCACCCCTCCACTTT.